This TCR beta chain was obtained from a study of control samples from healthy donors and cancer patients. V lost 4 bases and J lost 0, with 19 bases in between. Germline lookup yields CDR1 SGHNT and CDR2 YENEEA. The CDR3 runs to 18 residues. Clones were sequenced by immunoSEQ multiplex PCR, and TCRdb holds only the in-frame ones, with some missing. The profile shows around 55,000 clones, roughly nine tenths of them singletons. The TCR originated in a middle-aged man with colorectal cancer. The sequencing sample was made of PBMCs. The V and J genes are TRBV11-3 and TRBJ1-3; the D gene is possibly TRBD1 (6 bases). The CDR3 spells CASSSPIRTASSGNTIYF. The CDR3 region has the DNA TGTGCCAGCAGCTCGCCGATTCGGACAGCCTCCTCTGGAAACACCATATATTTT.